This TCR beta chain was profiled in a study of T cells in Graves' hyperthyroidism and ophthalmopathy. TCR beta CDR3 region amplification was performed from RNA transcripts. HTBI primers were used for first-round RT-PCR of the TCR CDR3. MiXCR was run by TCRdb on the multiplex PCR reads, yielding one entry per CDR3 protein. The data show roughly 600,000 distinct CDR3 sequences, about 14% seen once. As to this clonotype: A read error may be the cause here, since a much bigger clone is one base away.

V was clipped by 6 bases and J by 2 bases; unmatched bases: 10. Per the germline V gene, CDR1 is MNHNS and CDR2 is SASEGT. This CDR3 has 17 residues. The origin of this receptor is a woman in her forties or fifties with Graves' ophthalmopathy. The rearrangement joins TRBV6-1 to TRBJ1-4; 9 bases map to TRBD1. Sequenced: blood. This chain's CDR3 is CASRARTGARTNEKLFF. CDR3 DNA: TGTGCCAGCAGAGCCAGGACAGGGGCTAGGACTAATGAAAAACTGTTTTTT.